These 32 T cell receptor beta chains share one sample of origin, sequenced in a study of T-cell memory formation after mild COVID-19. Using its own MiXCR run on the 5' RACE reads, TCRdb lists one record per CDR3 protein. The sample holds roughly 620,000 distinct CDR3 sequences, about a sixth seen once. The sample taken for sequencing was PBMCs or a T cell subset sorted from them (not recorded which). The receptor source for this set is an adult woman who had mild COVID-19 (a few samples of this study predate the infection). Cell type and time point are not known.

This clonotype was picked up many times. The chain combines TRBV7-9 with TRBJ1-1; D call uncertain. V shed 1 base and J shed 1 base, with 10 bases lying between them. Germline CDR1 reads SEHNR; CDR2 reads FQNEAQ (reference sequence). The CDR3 totals 15 residues. The DNA for the CDR3 is TGTGCCAGCAGCTTAGTAGTAGGCACGAACACTGAAGCTTTCTTT. It codes for CASSLVVGTNTEAFF.

The chain has TRBV4-3 and TRBJ2-7; TRBD2 aligns across 13 bases. The CDR3 consists of 17 residues. CDR1 is LGHNA and CDR2 is YSLEER in the germline V gene. V was pared by 5 bases and J by 2 bases, with 9 bases of the junction left unmatched. CDR3 region: CASSDGTSGAGTYEQYF. In DNA, the CDR3 is TGCGCCAGCAGCGACGGGACTAGCGGGGCCGGAACCTACGAGCAGTACTTC.

CDR3 residues: CSVEEQGAREKLFF. Written as DNA, the CDR3 is TGCAGCGTTGAAGAACAGGGGGCGCGCGAAAAACTGTTTTTT. The V and J genes are TRBV29-1 and TRBJ1-4; TRBD1 aligns across 9 bases. The CDR3 loop spans 14 amino acids. In germline, CDR1 is SQVTM, CDR2 ANQGSEA. Losses at the gene ends were 0 bases for V and 8 bases for J; bases not matched to a gene: 4.

In this sample, this clonotype turned up a few times. The chain uses TRBV11-2 and TRBJ2-5; TRBD2 matches 8 bases. Germline V CDR1 and CDR2: SGHAT, FQNNGV. CDR3 size: 16 residues. J gave up 5 bases and V 5 bases, and 13 bases lay outside the gene matches. CDR3 bases: TGTGCCAGCAGCCCTCTCGCGGGAGGCTATGCCGAGACCCAGTACTTC. This translates into CASSPLAGGYAETQYF.

The sample holds a few counts of this clonotype. The chain couples TRBV28 to TRBJ2-7, with 15 bases identical to TRBD2. J lost 4 bases, V lost 5 bases, and 3 bases had no gene match. Germline V gives CDR1 MDHEN, CDR2 SYDVKM. The CDR3 spans 15 residues. This CDR3 reads CASSPGTSGRYEQYF. The CDR3 DNA sequence: TGTGCCAGCAGTCCGGGGACTAGCGGGAGGTACGAGCAGTACTTC.

The rearrangement joins TRBV4-3 to TRBJ2-7; no clear D gene. Trimming left V 0 bases short and J 0 bases short, with 9 bases between. Germline CDR1 reads LGHNA; CDR2 reads YSLEER. This CDR3 has 15 residues. The CDR3 region is CASSQERQSSYEQYF. CDR3 sequence (DNA): TGCGCCAGCAGCCAAGAACGCCAGAGCTCCTACGAGCAGTACTTC.

The chain joins TRBV5-6 to TRBJ2-1; 10 bases fit TRBD2. The CDR3 sequence is 15 residues long. The V gene end was trimmed by 4 bases and the J gene end by 6 bases; junction bases not matched to a gene: 7. In germline, CDR1 is SGHDT, CDR2 YYEEEE. CDR3 sequence (DNA): TGTGCCAGCAGCACATTAGCGGGAGGAATCAATGAGCAGTTCTTC. Its protein is CASSTLAGGINEQFF.

The chain joins TRBV3-1 to TRBJ1-4; unclear D gene. The CDR3 covers 15 residues. Trimming pared 2 bases from V and 5 bases from J, leaving 12 bases between. Germline lookup yields CDR1 LGHDT and CDR2 YNNKEL (reference sequence). CDR3 in amino acids: CASSQRWPLNEKLFF. DNA of the CDR3: TGTGCCAGCAGCCAAAGGTGGCCGCTGAATGAAAAACTGTTTTTT.

The chain joins TRBV3-1 to TRBJ1-6; D is unresolved. V was clipped by 4 bases and J by 9 bases, with 19 bases between them. Germline lookup yields CDR1 LGHDT and CDR2 YNNKEL (reference sequence). The CDR3 covers 16 residues. The CDR3 loop reads CASSPRKVANSSPLHF. CDR3 DNA: TGTGCCAGCAGCCCTCGAAAGGTAGCTAATTCTTCACCCCTCCACTTT.

This chain connects TRBV18 to TRBJ2-5; 7 bases map to TRBD1. The V segment lost 2 bases and the J segment 2 bases; nucleotides outside the gene matches: 2. Germline V lookup: CDR1 KGHSH, CDR2 LQKENI. The CDR3 runs to 14 residues. The DNA of the CDR3 is TGTGCCAGCTCACCAAGGGGACAGCAAGAGACCCAGTACTTC. Protein: CASSPRGQQETQYF.

This CDR3 reads CAWSVWQNSYEQYF. The CDR3 DNA reads as TGTGCCTGGAGTGTTTGGCAGAACTCCTACGAGCAGTACTTC. J is TRBJ2-7 and V is TRBV30; no definite D call. The CDR3 is 14 residues long. The V and J ends lost 0 bases and 0 bases respectively, with 9 bases between them. CDR1 and CDR2 (germline): GTSNPN, SVGIG (reference sequence).

The chain joins TRBV5-1 to TRBJ1-2; the match to TRBD1 covers 8 bases. CDR1 and CDR2 from the germline V gene are SGHRS and YFSETQ. The CDR3 is 15 residues long. V lost 4 bases and J lost 0; bases outside the gene matches: 5. The CDR3 loop reads CASSQGQGANYGYTF. In DNA, the CDR3 is TGCGCCAGCAGCCAAGGACAGGGAGCTAACTATGGCTACACCTTC.

The chain recombines TRBV18 with TRBJ2-7; possible D gene TRBD1, 6 bases. Trimming took off 3 bases at V and 6 bases at J, with 21 bases between the two ends. Looked up from germline, CDR1 is KGHSH and CDR2 is LQKENI. The CDR3 runs to 16 residues. The CDR3 loop reads CASSPLGSQGLVEQYF. CDR3 coding DNA: TGTGCCAGCTCACCTCTGGGCAGCCAGGGGCTTGTCGAGCAGTACTTC.

This CDR3 is CASSLVATGATEAFF. CDR3 sequence (DNA): TGTGCCAGCAGCTTAGTGGCTACGGGAGCCACTGAAGCTTTCTTT. The chain recombines TRBV7-9 with TRBJ1-1; no firm D call. Germline lookup yields CDR1 SEHNR and CDR2 FQNEAQ (reference sequence). The V end lost 1 base, the J end lost 4 bases, and 13 bases lay between the germline ends. This CDR3 is built from 15 residues.

The chain couples TRBV18 to TRBJ2-5; D call uncertain. The CDR3 sequence is 14 residues long. The germline gives CDR1 KGHSH, CDR2 LQKENI. V was trimmed by 2 bases and J by 3 bases, leaving 10 bases between them. CDR3 protein: CASSPGSAKETQYF. CDR3 DNA: TGTGCCAGCTCACCAGGTTCCGCAAAAGAGACCCAGTACTTC. The variable domain in full, with the rest retrieved from reference TRBV18 and TRBJ2-5, is NAGVMQNPRHLVRRRGQEARLRCSPMKGHSHVYWYRQLPEEGLKFMVYLQKENIIDESGMPKERFSAEFPKEGPSILRIQQVVRGDSAAYFCASSPGSAKETQYFGPGTRLLVL.

The chain carries TRBV7-3 and TRBJ2-2, with TRBD2 as a possible D gene (6 bases). Trimming stripped 2 bases from V and 3 bases from J, with 10 bases between. The CDR3 is made up of 15 amino acids. Germline assignment: CDR1 SGHTA and CDR2 FQGTGA. The CDR3 DNA sequence: TGTGCCAGCAGCTTAGGGACTCAAGACACCGGGGAGCTGTTTTTT. The encoded protein is CASSLGTQDTGELFF. Variable domain in full (rest from reference TRBV7-3 and TRBJ2-2): GAGVSQTPSNKVTEKGKYVELRCDPISGHTALYWYRQSLGQGPEFLIYFQGTGAADDSGLPNDRFFAVRPEGSVSTLKIQRTERGDSAVYLCASSLGTQDTGELFFGEGSRLTVL.

This clonotype has only a few counts. CDR3 protein: CASSRGPSTDTQYF. CDR3 sequence (DNA): TGCGCCAGCTCGCGGGGCCCTAGCACAGATACGCAGTATTTT. The chain recombines TRBV5-1 with TRBJ2-3, with a possible D match to TRBD2 (6 bases). The CDR3 is 14 amino acids. V was clipped by 7 bases and J by 0 bases, with 12 bases between them. CDR1 is SGHRS and CDR2 is YFSETQ in the germline V gene. The variable domain in full, with the rest retrieved from reference TRBV5-1 and TRBJ2-3, is KAGVTQTPRYLIKTRGQQVTLSCSPISGHRSVSWYQQTPGQGLQFLFEYFSETQRNKGNFPGRFSGRQFSNSRSEMNVSTLELGDSALYLCASSRGPSTDTQYFGPGTRLTVL.

This clonotype showed up many times. The gene calls are TRBV12-3 or TRBV12-4 and TRBJ2-7, with TRBD2 as a possible D gene (5 bases). The CDR3 has 12 amino acids. The V and J ends lost 5 bases and 3 bases respectively, with 8 bases between them. CDR3 nucleotides: TGTGCCAGCAGTCCAGGACTCTACGAGCAGTACTTC. As protein: CASSPGLYEQYF.

The V and J genes are TRBV6-5 and TRBJ1-1; no reliable D call. This CDR3 comprises 13 residues. CDR1 and CDR2 (germline): MNHEY, SVGAGI. V was cut by 6 bases and J by 0 bases, with 8 bases left in between. In DNA form, the CDR3 reads TGTGCCAGCAGAATACAGATGAACACTGAAGCTTTCTTT. Residues: CASRIQMNTEAFF.

The chain uses TRBV9 and TRBJ2-7, with 8 bases fitting TRBD2. The CDR3 has 18 residues. Trimming took 3 bases from V and 3 from J; bases not matched to a gene: 17. Germline loops: CDR1 SGDLS, CDR2 YYNGEE. Here the CDR3 DNA reads TGTGCCAGCAGCGCAAACCCCGACTGGGCGGGAGGAGGCTACGAGCAGTACTTC. Amino acids: CASSANPDWAGGGYEQYF.

This clonotype was detected a few times. The chain recombines TRBV20-1 with TRBJ2-1, with 11 bases matching TRBD2. The V gene's germline CDR1 is DFQATT and CDR2 SNEGSKA (reference sequence). The ends lost 0 bases at V and 0 bases at J; junction bases unmatched: 10. The CDR3 sequence is 19 residues long. The CDR3 DNA follows: TGCAGTGCTAGAGATCCGGGACTAGCGGTACCGGCCTCCTACAATGAGCAGTTCTTC. Translation: CSARDPGLAVPASYNEQFF.

The chain is built from TRBV20-1 and TRBJ2-5; 9 nucleotides align to TRBD2. The trim removed 3 bases at V and 8 bases at J, leaving 10 bases unmatched. The CDR3 length is 14 residues. Germline CDR1 and CDR2: DFQATT and SNEGSKA (reference sequence). CDR3 protein: CSASPGLAVGTQYF. In DNA form, the CDR3 reads TGCAGTGCTAGCCCGGGACTAGCTGTGGGAACCCAGTACTTC.

V and J are TRBV2 and TRBJ2-2; 8 bases match TRBD1. This CDR3 is 15 amino acids long. CDR1 is SNHLY, CDR2 FYNNEI, per germline. V lost 6 bases and J lost 0; bases outside the gene matches: 3. The CDR3 nucleotides read TGTGCCAGCAGGCCAGGGGGCTCGAACACCGGGGAGCTGTTTTTT. Amino acids: CASRPGGSNTGELFF.

The CDR3 spells CASSLESVRNTEAFF. CDR3 bases: TGTGCCAGCAGCTTAGAATCCGTAAGAAACACTGAAGCTTTCTTT. This chain joins TRBV7-9 and TRBJ1-1, with D unclear. The germline CDR1 and CDR2 sequences are SEHNR and FQNEAQ (reference sequence). With 1 base removed from V and 2 bases from J, the gap between germline ends came to 11 bases. There are 15 residues in the CDR3.

The chain combines TRBV7-2 with TRBJ2-6; the D gene could be TRBD1 or TRBD2 (5 bases each). Trimming removed 0 bases from V and 4 bases from J, with 13 bases in between. The CDR3 covers 17 residues. The germline CDR1 and CDR2 sequences are SGHTA and FQGNSA. The DNA for the CDR3 is TGTGCCAGCAGCTTAGCTGTGGGGGTCCTGGGGGCCAACGTCCTGACTTTC. Amino acids: CASSLAVGVLGANVLTF.

The rearrangement links TRBV7-2 to TRBJ2-1; TRBD2 aligns across 8 bases. CDR1 is SGHTA, CDR2 FQGNSA, per germline. The CDR3 is 18 amino acids. Germline trimming cut 5 bases from V and 4 bases from J; bases unmatched to any gene: 16. The CDR3 region is CASSTRGGTSGSYNEQFF. The CDR3 DNA sequence: TGTGCCAGCAGCACAAGGGGCGGTACTAGCGGATCATACAATGAGCAGTTCTTC. The full variable domain, with the rest looked up from reference TRBV7-2 and TRBJ2-1, is GAGVSQSPSNKVTEKGKDVELRCDPISGHTALYWYRQSLGQGLEFLIYFQGNSAPDKSGLPSDRFSAERTGGSVSTLTIQRTQQEDSAVYLCASSTRGGTSGSYNEQFFGPGTRLTVL.

There are many counts of this clonotype. Here the CDR3 reads CAISESIRGNQPQHF. The CDR3 nucleotides read TGTGCCATCAGTGAGTCGATTAGGGGCAATCAGCCCCAGCATTTT. This sequence joins TRBV10-3 and TRBJ1-5, with D unclear. CDR3 length: 15 residues. CDR1 is ENHRY, CDR2 SYGVKD, per germline. V was cut by 0 bases and J by 2 bases, with 8 bases left in between.

The genes are TRBV4-1 and TRBJ1-2; no firm D call. Germline V lookup: CDR1 MGHRA, CDR2 YSYEKL. The V and J ends lost 0 bases and 4 bases respectively, with 6 bases between them. The CDR3 spans 13 residues. The DNA for the CDR3 is TGCGCCAGCAGCCAAGAGGTCCCCTATGGCTACACCTTC. It encodes CASSQEVPYGYTF.

This clonotype was seen only a few times. The rearrangement uses TRBV10-3 and TRBJ2-1; D perhaps matches TRBD2 (6 bases). The CDR3 has 16 residues. Trimming removed 4 bases from V and 5 bases from J, with 18 bases in between. Germline V lookup: CDR1 ENHRY, CDR2 SYGVKD. CDR3 region: CAISAGTGGGNNEQFF. DNA for the CDR3: TGTGCCATCAGTGCGGGTACGGGTGGAGGGAACAATGAGCAGTTCTTC.

The chain uses TRBV19 and TRBJ1-1; D not certain. V lost 8 bases and J 5 bases, leaving 12 bases between the germline ends. This CDR3 is built from 12 residues. CDR1 is LNHDA and CDR2 is SQIVND in the germline V gene (reference sequence). The CDR3 is CASHNRRTEAFF. The CDR3 nucleotides read TGTGCCAGTCATAACAGAAGGACTGAAGCTTTCTTT.

This clonotype was detected only a few times. V usage is TRBV3-1 and J usage is TRBJ1-1, with D possibly being TRBD1 (5 bases). V gave up 7 bases and J gave up 3 bases, with 12 bases separating them. Germline CDR1 LGHDT, CDR2 YNNKEL (reference sequence). CDR3 length equals 13 residues. The CDR3 DNA follows: TGTGCCAGCATTGGGGGTCTACACACTGAAGCTTTCTTT. It translates to CASIGGLHTEAFF.

This clonotype was seen a handful of times. The V and J genes are TRBV14 and TRBJ2-5; 14 bases line up with TRBD2. Trimming took 0 bases from V and 7 from J; bases not matched to a gene: 10. Germline CDR1 SGHDN, CDR2 FVKESK. The CDR3 consists of 18 residues. The CDR3 region is CASSQEVAGLAGVGTQYF. CDR3 DNA sequence: TGTGCCAGCAGCCAAGAAGTTGCGGGACTAGCGGGAGTCGGGACCCAGTACTTC.